The 15 T cell receptor beta chains below were found in one sample sequenced in a study of blood T cell repertoires in COVID-19. TCRdb's table, derived via immunoSEQ multiplex PCR, lists solely in-frame clones and lacks some. The sample records about 270,000 clones, about nine tenths being singletons. Input material: PBMCs or T cells enriched from blood (not recorded which). The receptors derive from a woman aged 18-35 years who had recovered from COVID-19.

The chain recombines TRBV15 with TRBJ2-7; 8 bases match TRBD1. The V segment lost 0 bases and the J segment 2 bases; nucleotides outside the gene matches: 6. The CDR3 has 16 residues. Germline V gene lookup returns CDR1 LNHNV and CDR2 YYDKDF (reference sequence). The CDR3 DNA reads as TGTGCCACCAGCAGAGATCTTGGGACAGGAGCCTACGAGCAGTACTTC. Its protein product is CATSRDLGTGAYEQYF.

The chain recombines TRBV5-4 with TRBJ1-2; 10 bases map to TRBD1. The germline V gene encodes CDR1 SGHNT and CDR2 YYREEE (reference sequence). CDR3 size: 14 residues. The trim removed 2 bases at V and 7 bases at J, leaving 5 bases unmatched. The CDR3 DNA reads TGTGCCAGCAGCTTCTGGGACAGGGGAAGTGGCTACACCTTC. The encoded protein is CASSFWDRGSGYTF.

V and J are TRBV11-2 and TRBJ1-1; 8 bases fit TRBD1. The CDR3 covers 15 residues. CDR1 is SGHAT and CDR2 is FQNNGV in the germline V gene. V dropped 2 bases and J dropped 4; count of bases not matched to a gene: 6. The chain's CDR3 is CASSLRGQAVTEAFF. The CDR3 coding sequence is TGTGCCAGCAGCTTACGGGGACAGGCGGTCACTGAAGCTTTCTTT. Looking up the rest from reference TRBV11-2 and TRBJ1-1 gives the full variable domain: EAGVAQSPRYKIIEKRQSVAFWCNPISGHATLYWYQQILGQGPKLLIQFQNNGVVDDSQLPKDRFSAERLKGVDSTLKIQPAKLEDSAVYLCASSLRGQAVTEAFFGQGTRLTVV.

The chain employs TRBV4-1 and TRBJ2-7; possibly TRBD2 for D (5 bases). V was clipped by 0 bases and J by 9 bases, with 15 bases between them. Germline CDR1 and CDR2: MGHRA and YSYEKL. The CDR3 consists of 14 residues. The CDR3 bases are TGCGCCAGCAGCCAAGATGACGAGGGATTCGGGCAGTACTTC. Amino acid sequence: CASSQDDEGFGQYF.

V usage is TRBV29-1 and J usage is TRBJ2-7; 7 bases align to TRBD2. Trimming took 7 bases from V and 7 from J; bases not matched to a gene: 10. The CDR3 has 12 amino acids. Germline V CDR1 and CDR2: SQVTM, ANQGSEA. The CDR3 nucleotides are TGCAGCGCAGCCGGGACTATCGGAGAGCAGTACTTC. It codes for CSAAGTIGEQYF.

This clone was seen a handful of times. The CDR3 protein is CASSLSRSLHEQYF. CDR3 nucleotides: TGTGCCAGCAGTTTATCGCGGTCCCTACACGAGCAGTACTTC. This chain joins TRBV27 and TRBJ2-7; the D is unclear. Germline loops: CDR1 MNHEY, CDR2 SMNVEV (reference sequence). The length of the CDR3 is 14 residues. V lost 0 bases, J lost 5 bases, and 11 bases lay in between.

This rearrangement joins TRBV7-2 to TRBJ1-1; D remains unclear. Between the trimmed V and J ends, which lost 8 bases and 0 bases, there was a span of 13 bases. The CDR3 consists of 14 residues. The germline V gene has CDR1 SGHTA and CDR2 FQGNSA. The CDR3 protein is CASLPNGVNTEAFF. The CDR3 DNA sequence: TGTGCCAGCCTACCTAACGGAGTGAACACTGAAGCTTTCTTT.

The V gene is TRBV5-1, the J gene TRBJ2-2; the match to TRBD2 covers 12 bases. Germline trimming cut 0 bases from V and 1 base from J; bases unmatched to any gene: 4. Germline values: CDR1 SGHRS, CDR2 YFSETQ. This CDR3 is 18 amino acids long. CDR3 in DNA: TGCGCCAGCAGCTTGGCAGGACTAGCGGGACTGAACACCGGGGAGCTGTTTTTT. Residues: CASSLAGLAGLNTGELFF. Complete variable domain (other parts from reference TRBV5-1 and TRBJ2-2): KAGVTQTPRYLIKTRGQQVTLSCSPISGHRSVSWYQQTPGQGLQFLFEYFSETQRNKGNFPGRFSGRQFSNSRSEMNVSTLELGDSALYLCASSLAGLAGLNTGELFFGEGSRLTVL.

J is TRBJ1-6 and V is TRBV7-2; D gene unclear. From germline, CDR1 is SGHTA and CDR2 FQGNSA. CDR3 length equals 14 residues. Trimming shortened V by 6 bases and J by 13 bases, and 19 bases separated the two germline ends. The CDR3 sequence is CASSSSHGSSPLHF. The CDR3, as DNA: TGTGCCAGCAGTTCAAGCCACGGGAGTTCTCCCCTCCACTTT.

The rearrangement uses TRBV12-3 or TRBV12-4 and TRBJ1-2, with TRBD1 matching over 8 bases. The CDR3 is 13 amino acids. The V segment lost 7 bases and the J segment 6 bases; nucleotides outside the gene matches: 7. CDR3 nucleotides: TGTGCCAGCACCAATAGCAGGGGGCATGGCTACACCTTC. Its translation is CASTNSRGHGYTF.

CDR3 sequence (DNA): TGTGCCAGCAGCATCAGGGGTATAAACACTGAAGCTTTCTTT. Amino acids: CASSIRGINTEAFF. The V call is TRBV7-9, the J call TRBJ1-1, with a possible D match to TRBD1 (6 bases). The CDR3 runs to 14 residues. V was clipped by 5 bases and J by 2 bases, with 12 bases between them. Germline CDR1 reads SEHNR; CDR2 reads FQNEAQ (reference sequence). Full variable domain (remainder filled in from reference TRBV7-9 and TRBJ1-1): DTGVSQNPRHKITKRGQNVTFRCDPISEHNRLYWYRQTLGQGPEFLTYFQNEAQLEKSRLLSDRFSAERPKGSFSTLEIQRTEQGDSAMYLCASSIRGINTEAFFGQGTRLTVV.

V is TRBV27 and J is TRBJ1-1; TRBD1 agrees at 7 bases. Losses at the gene ends were 5 bases for V and 0 bases for J; bases not matched to a gene: 6. The germline V gene has CDR1 MNHEY and CDR2 SMNVEV (reference sequence). The CDR3 totals 15 residues. CDR3 amino acids: CASSGWTGLNTEAFF. Written as DNA, the CDR3 is TGTGCCAGCAGTGGGTGGACAGGACTGAACACTGAAGCTTTCTTT.

This sequence joins TRBV9 and TRBJ2-1, with D tentatively TRBD2 (6 bases). There are 13 residues in the CDR3. Germline loops: CDR1 SGDLS, CDR2 YYNGEE. V was shortened by 0 bases and J by 7 bases, with 8 bases between the two germline ends. As DNA, the CDR3 is TGTGCCAGCAGCGTAGCTGGGGGGAATGAGCAGTTCTTC. Its protein is CASSVAGGNEQFF.

The chain uses TRBV3-1 (or the pseudogene TRBV3-2) and TRBJ2-1, with 8 bases lining up with TRBD2. This CDR3 contains 16 residues. V was clipped by 0 bases and J by 7 bases; unmatched bases: 8. Germline V gene lookup returns CDR1 LGHDT and CDR2 YNNKEL (reference sequence). CDR3 loop: CASSQDLRLAWNEQFF. CDR3 bases: TGTGCCAGCAGCCAAGACCTAAGACTAGCGTGGAATGAGCAGTTCTTC.

The J gene is TRBJ2-1, the V gene TRBV5-5; a possible D gene is TRBD1 (6 bases). The V gene's germline CDR1 is SGHKS and CDR2 YYEKEE (reference sequence). Trimming removed 4 bases at V and 8 bases at J, with 10 bases between. The CDR3 length is 12 residues. CDR3 coding DNA: TGTGCCAGCAGCCCCGGGACATATGAGCAGTTCTTC. Amino acids: CASSPGTYEQFF.